This is a list of T cell receptor beta chains from one sample in a study of blood T cell repertoires in COVID-19. The method was immunoSEQ multiplex PCR; TCRdb's version includes in-frame clones alone and lacks a portion of them. The repertoire holds under 350,000 clones, with around 90% as singletons. The specimen sequenced was peripheral blood. All receptors come from a woman aged 25 to 39 with COVID-19, enrolled during active disease. The CDR3 runs from the conserved cysteine through the conserved F or W. D genes are given only for firm matches. The size entry is marked missing in some rows and otherwise reads once, few, many or a size class.

cdr3_nt,cdr3_aa,v_call,d_call,cdr3_length,clone_size,j_call
TGTGCCAGCAGCCCTCTAGAGCCGGGAATCACCGGGGAGCTGTTTTTT,CASSPLEPGITGELFF,TRBV9,-,16,-,TRBJ2-2
TGTGCCAGCAGCCCAACAGGGGACACCGGGGAGCTGTTTTTT,CASSPTGDTGELFF,TRBV9,TRBD1,14,-,TRBJ2-2
TGTGCCACCAGTGACCGTGCCTCGGGCGGGTTGAATAGAGATACGCAGTATTTT,CATSDRASGGLNRDTQYF,TRBV24-1,-,18,-,TRBJ2-3
TGTGCCAGCAGCTTCTATGGGACAGGGGCTGAAAAACTGTTTTTT,CASSFYGTGAEKLFF,TRBV7-9,TRBD1,15,-,TRBJ1-4
TGTGCCAGCAGCTTAGCCAGTAGCAGAGCTAGCACAGATACGCAGTATTTT,CASSLASSRASTDTQYF,TRBV7-8,-,17,-,TRBJ2-3
TGCGCCAGCAGCTTAGCGGGACTGGTAGATACGCAGTATTTT,CASSLAGLVDTQYF,TRBV5-1,TRBD2,14,-,TRBJ2-3
TGTGCCAGCAGCTTGACTCGGGGCAGGGGGCTTGGCTACACCTTC,CASSLTRGRGLGYTF,TRBV5-4,TRBD1,15,-,TRBJ1-2
TGTGCCTGGAGGTCAGGGGGGAGGCAGTATTTT,CAWRSGGRQYF,TRBV30,-,11,once,TRBJ2-3
TGTGCCAGCCGGGACAGAAAGGAGACCCAGTACTTC,CASRDRKETQYF,TRBV25-1,TRBD1,12,-,TRBJ2-5
TGTGCCAGCAGCTTAGTTCAGGGTTCCTACGAGCAGTACTTC,CASSLVQGSYEQYF,TRBV7-2,-,14,-,TRBJ2-7
TGTGCCAGCAGCCCCCCGAGACAGCTTGGCTACGAGCAGTACTTC,CASSPPRQLGYEQYF,TRBV7-2,-,15,-,TRBJ2-7
TGTGCCAGCAGTGTCAGACAGGGCTCTGGAAACACCATATATTTT,CASSVRQGSGNTIYF,TRBV2,TRBD1,15,-,TRBJ1-3
TGCGCCAGCAGCCTCCGGGACAGAGAGGGGGATGAGCAGTTCTTC,CASSLRDREGDEQFF,TRBV4-1,TRBD1,15,once,TRBJ2-1
TGTGCCACCAGTGATTTAGACAGGGGGGAGGAGACCCAGTACTTC,CATSDLDRGEETQYF,TRBV24-1,TRBD1,15,-,TRBJ2-5
TGTGCCTGGAGCCTAATAAACACCGGGGAGCTGTTTTTT,CAWSLINTGELFF,TRBV30,-,13,-,TRBJ2-2
TGTGCCAGCAGTTACAGGGGGGGGCAAAATTCACCCCTCCACTTT,CASSYRGGQNSPLHF,TRBV6-6,-,15,-,TRBJ1-6
TGTGCCAGCAGTTACACCACTAGCACAGATACGCAGTATTTT,CASSYTTSTDTQYF,TRBV6-6,-,14,-,TRBJ2-3
TGTGCCAGCAGTGAATCAATCTCTGGGGCCAACGTCCTGACTTTC,CASSESISGANVLTF,TRBV25-1,-,15,-,TRBJ2-6
TGTGCCAGCAGCTTGGGGGCAGGGTACGAGACCCAGTACTTC,CASSLGAGYETQYF,TRBV5-4,-,14,-,TRBJ2-5
TGTGCCAGCAGTAAGACTAGCGGGAGGGCCTACAATGAGCAGTTCTTC,CASSKTSGRAYNEQFF,TRBV28,TRBD2,16,-,TRBJ2-1
TGTGCCAGCAGTGACCGGGGAGCTTTCTTT,CASSDRGAFF,TRBV6-1,-,10,-,TRBJ1-1
TGTGCCAGTAGTAGAGGGCTAGCGGATTACACAGATACGCAGTATTTT,CASSRGLADYTDTQYF,TRBV19,TRBD2,16,-,TRBJ2-3
TGTGCCAGCAGTTTATATCCGGGCCTAGCGGGAGGGCCGGGGGAGCAGTACTTC,CASSLYPGLAGGPGEQYF,TRBV27,TRBD2,18,-,TRBJ2-7
TGTGCCAGCACAGGGTTAGTGAAGGGGGAGACCCAGTACTTC,CASTGLVKGETQYF,TRBV28,-,14,-,TRBJ2-5
TGTGCCAGCAGCCCTGACAGAAACTCACCCCTCCACTTT,CASSPDRNSPLHF,TRBV7-3,-,13,-,TRBJ1-6
TGCGCCAGCAGCCAGGCGGGGACAGGGGCGGGTGAAGCTTTCTTT,CASSQAGTGAGEAFF,TRBV4-1,TRBD1,15,-,TRBJ1-1